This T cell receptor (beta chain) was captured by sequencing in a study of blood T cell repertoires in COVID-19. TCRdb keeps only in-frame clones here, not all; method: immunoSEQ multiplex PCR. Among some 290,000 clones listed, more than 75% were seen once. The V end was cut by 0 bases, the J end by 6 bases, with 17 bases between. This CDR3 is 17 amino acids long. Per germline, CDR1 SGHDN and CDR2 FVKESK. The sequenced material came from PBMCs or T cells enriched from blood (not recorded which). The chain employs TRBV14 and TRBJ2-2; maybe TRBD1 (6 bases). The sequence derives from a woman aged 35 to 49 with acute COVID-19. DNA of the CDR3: TGTGCCAGCAGCCAAGATTGGTACAGGGCAAGGTCCGGGGAGCTGTTTTTT. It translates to CASSQDWYRARSGELFF.